This T cell receptor (beta chain) stems from a study of cytotoxic CD8 clonotypes in ibrutinib-treated CLL. Study-level background: Investigators reported 24 partial and 2 complete responses; after median about 70 months, roughly 15 patients remained remitted and about 12 progressed. General study points: Baseline clonality, higher than in age-matched healthy donors, tracked circulating CD8+ T-cell counts.

Deep sequencing aimed at 1 in 200,000 to 1 in 1 million T cells' resolution. Generated by immunoSEQ multiplex PCR, the TCRdb table keeps only in-frame clones and is missing some. The data contain about 160,000 clones, around 80% of them singletons. J was trimmed by 7 bases and V by 5 bases; bases with no gene match: 6. The V gene's germline CDR1 is SGHKS and CDR2 YYEKEE (reference sequence). CDR3 length equals 13 residues. The table lists this clone with a count of one. Its target is not known. The V and J genes are TRBV5-5 and TRBJ1-2; 9 bases fit TRBD1. Sequenced here: PBMCs, sampled after 24 months of ibrutinib treatment. This TCR derives from a human donor with chronic lymphocytic leukemia. The DNA of the CDR3 is TGTGCCAGCAGGCGGACAGGGGAGGCTGGCTACACCTTC. Translating gives CASRRTGEAGYTF.